Shown below are 23 T cell receptor beta chains from a single sample sequenced in a study of blood T cell repertoires in COVID-19. Data came from immunoSEQ multiplex PCR; TCRdb stores just in-frame clones and leaves some out. The sample records about 220,000 clones, 88% being singletons. The specimen sequenced was PBMCs or T cells enriched from blood (not recorded which). All receptors come from a woman aged 25 to 39 who had recovered from COVID-19.

The chain uses TRBV5-5 and TRBJ2-3; a possible D gene is TRBD2 (6 bases). The CDR3 totals 15 residues. V lost 2 bases and J 3 bases, leaving 13 bases between the germline ends. CDR1 SGHKS and CDR2 YYEKEE come from the germline V gene (reference sequence). The CDR3 here is CASSFFLGRTDTQYF. CDR3 DNA sequence: TGTGCCAGCAGCTTTTTTCTGGGGAGGACAGATACGCAGTATTTT. The whole variable domain, filled in from reference TRBV5-5 and TRBJ2-3, reads DAGVTQSPTHLIKTRGQQVTLRCSPISGHKSVSWYQQVLGQGPQFIFQYYEKEERGRGNFPDRFSARQFPNYSSELNVNALLLGDSALYLCASSFFLGRTDTQYFGPGTRLTVL.

The rearrangement joins TRBV10-2 to TRBJ1-2; TRBD1 matches 9 bases. J gave up 7 bases and V 7 bases, and 7 bases lay outside the gene matches. Germline CDR1 WSHSY, CDR2 SAAADI. There are 13 residues in the CDR3. CDR3 nucleotide sequence: TGCGCCAGCAACACCGGGACAGGGTTTGGCTACACCTTC. This sequence encodes CASNTGTGFGYTF.

This clone was counted a few times. The rearrangement links TRBV9 to TRBJ2-7; D might be TRBD1 (6 bases). The CDR3 has 15 amino acids. Germline values: CDR1 SGDLS, CDR2 YYNGEE. Trimming shortened V by 0 bases and J by 0 bases, and 10 bases separated the two germline ends. For the CDR3, the DNA is TGTGCCAGCAGCGTAGATTGGACAGTCTCCTACGAGCAGTACTTC. Its translation is CASSVDWTVSYEQYF.

There are a few counts of this clone. The CDR3 reads CASGRGEVWNEQFF. The CDR3 DNA follows: TGTGCCAGCGGAAGGGGCGAAGTGTGGAATGAGCAGTTCTTC. J is TRBJ2-1 and V is TRBV2; D is possibly TRBD1 (5 bases). Germline assignment: CDR1 SNHLY and CDR2 FYNNEI. V was clipped by 8 bases and J by 7 bases, with 18 bases between them. CDR3 size: 14 residues.

The V and J genes are TRBV27 and TRBJ2-7; 9 bases line up with TRBD1. With 3 bases clipped from V and 4 bases from J, the junction kept 4 bases outside the gene matches. The CDR3 has 14 residues. The germline V gene encodes CDR1 MNHEY and CDR2 SMNVEV (reference sequence). Here the CDR3 reads CASSFTGTGYEQYF. The CDR3 DNA reads as TGTGCCAGCAGTTTCACCGGGACAGGGTACGAGCAGTACTTC.

The CDR3, as DNA: TGTGCCAGCAGTGCAGACAGGGAGGACTATGGCTACACCTTC. This sequence encodes CASSADREDYGYTF. The genes are TRBV2 and TRBJ1-2; 7 nucleotides agree with TRBD1. V trimming: 4 bases; J trimming: 3 bases; junction bases outside the gene matches: 5. The CDR3 consists of 14 residues. Germline-derived CDR1 and CDR2 are SNHLY and FYNNEI. The full variable domain, in which reference TRBV2 and TRBJ1-2 provide the parts outside the CDR3, is EPEVTQTPSHQVTQMGQEVILRCVPISNHLYFYWYRQILGQKVEFLVSFYNNEISEKSEIFDDQFSVERPDGSNFTLKIRSTKLEDSAMYFCASSADREDYGYTFGSGTRLTVV.

The chain couples TRBV9 to TRBJ1-1; D is unclear. V was shortened by 1 base and J by 1 base, with 8 bases between the two germline ends. Germline V CDR1 and CDR2: SGDLS, YYNGEE. The CDR3 covers 14 residues. The CDR3 protein is CASSVQSTNTEAFF. Here the CDR3 DNA reads TGTGCCAGCAGCGTACAGTCAACGAACACTGAAGCTTTCTTT.

This chain uses TRBV5-1 with TRBJ2-1; TRBD2 aligns across 12 bases. The CDR3 consists of 15 residues. Germline CDR1 reads SGHRS; CDR2 reads YFSETQ. The V and J ends lost 4 bases and 7 bases, in that order; junction bases with no gene match: 6. The DNA of the CDR3 is TGCGCCAGCAGCCTAACCGGGACTAGCGGGAATGAGCAGTTCTTC. Translated, it gives CASSLTGTSGNEQFF. The variable domain in full, completed from reference TRBV5-1 and TRBJ2-1, reads KAGVTQTPRYLIKTRGQQVTLSCSPISGHRSVSWYQQTPGQGLQFLFEYFSETQRNKGNFPGRFSGRQFSNSRSEMNVSTLELGDSALYLCASSLTGTSGNEQFFGPGTRLTVL.

This chain joins TRBV2 and TRBJ1-2; TRBD1 agrees at 7 bases. Germline V CDR1 and CDR2: SNHLY, FYNNEI. The CDR3 is 14 amino acids. The trim removed 6 bases at V and 0 bases at J, leaving 4 bases unmatched. The CDR3 sequence is CASRVDRSNYGYTF. CDR3 DNA sequence: TGTGCCAGCAGAGTGGACAGGTCTAACTATGGCTACACCTTC.

V and J are TRBV5-6 and TRBJ1-1; 8 bases line up with TRBD1. CDR1 is SGHDT and CDR2 is YYEEEE in the germline V gene. The CDR3 covers 18 residues. Trimming at V came to 0 bases and at J to 0 bases, leaving 10 bases not matched to a gene. CDR3 region: CASSLVQGATLLNTEAFF. DNA for the CDR3: TGTGCCAGCAGCTTGGTCCAGGGGGCCACCCTCCTGAACACTGAAGCTTTCTTT.

The J gene is TRBJ2-6, the V gene TRBV10-3; 8 nucleotides align to TRBD1. Germline V lookup: CDR1 ENHRY, CDR2 SYGVKD. The CDR3 totals 18 residues. V shed 4 bases, J shed 0 bases, and the junction held 8 bases outside the gene matches. This CDR3 reads CAISGTGTGFSGANVLTF. In nucleotides, the CDR3 is TGTGCCATCAGTGGGACAGGGACCGGGTTCTCTGGGGCCAACGTCCTGACTTTC.

This clone has a single count. This sequence joins TRBV3-1 (or the pseudogene TRBV3-2) and TRBJ1-6; weak D call: TRBD1 (5 bases). CDR1 is LGHDT, CDR2 YNNKEL, per germline (reference sequence). This CDR3 spans 14 amino acids. Trimming pared 3 bases from V and 7 bases from J, leaving 10 bases between. The chain's CDR3 is CASSQREGNSPLHF. Here the CDR3 DNA reads TGTGCCAGCAGCCAGAGGGAGGGGAATTCACCCCTCCACTTT.

The chain uses TRBV15 and TRBJ2-5; D is possibly TRBD2 (5 bases). Per the germline V gene, CDR1 is LNHNV and CDR2 is YYDKDF (reference sequence). The CDR3 has 15 residues. Trimming removed 6 bases at V and 2 bases at J, with 16 bases between. The chain's CDR3 is CATSGSSAEQETQYF. The CDR3 DNA reads TGTGCCACCAGTGGTTCCTCAGCGGAGCAAGAGACCCAGTACTTC. Based on the CDR3 plus reference TRBV15 and TRBJ2-5, the full variable domain is DAMVIQNPRYQVTQFGKPVTLSCSQTLNHNVMYWYQQKSSQAPKLLFHYYDKDFNNEADTPDNFQSRRPNTSFCFLDIRSPGLGDTAMYLCATSGSSAEQETQYFGPGTRLLVL.

The gene calls are TRBV4-2 and TRBJ2-5, with D perhaps matching TRBD2 (6 bases). Per the germline V gene, CDR1 is LGHNA and CDR2 is YNFKEQ. The CDR3 consists of 16 residues. V was pared by 0 bases and J by 2 bases, with 13 bases between. CDR3 loop: CASSQERGRLQETQYF. The CDR3 DNA follows: TGTGCCAGCAGCCAAGAGCGGGGCCGACTTCAAGAGACCCAGTACTTC.

The chain couples TRBV4-1 to TRBJ2-2; D unclear. The CDR3 has 14 residues. The V end was cut by 3 bases, the J end by 0 bases, with 5 bases between. Germline CDR1 MGHRA, CDR2 YSYEKL. The CDR3 protein is CASSHAANTGELFF. The DNA for the CDR3 is TGCGCCAGCAGCCACGCAGCGAACACCGGGGAGCTGTTTTTT.

The chain couples TRBV2 to TRBJ1-2, with 8 bases lining up with TRBD1. Germline trimming cut 5 bases from V and 3 bases from J; bases unmatched to any gene: 8. CDR3 length: 15 residues. The V gene's germline CDR1 is SNHLY and CDR2 FYNNEI. DNA for the CDR3: TGTGCCAGCAGTACAGGACAGGGTCCGTACTATGGCTACACCTTC. Its translation is CASSTGQGPYYGYTF.

The CDR3 nucleotides read TGCGCCAGCAGGAACGAGGGTGCCCCCTATAATTCACCCCTCCACTTT. It is translated as CASRNEGAPYNSPLHF. The rearrangement uses TRBV5-1 and TRBJ1-6; no firm D call. CDR1 and CDR2 from the germline V gene are SGHRS and YFSETQ. V gave up 5 bases and J gave up 2 bases, with 14 bases separating them. This CDR3 comprises 16 residues.

The chain couples TRBV19 to TRBJ2-5, with 7 bases aligning to TRBD1. Germline CDR1 reads LNHDA; CDR2 reads SQIVND (reference sequence). Unmatched junction bases numbered 12, after V lost 9 bases and J lost 2 bases. CDR3 length: 15 amino acids. Here the CDR3 DNA reads TGTGCCAGCTCCCCACAGGGGATCGGGCAAGAGACCCAGTACTTC. Its protein product is CASSPQGIGQETQYF.

This clone occurred a few times. This sequence joins TRBV19 and TRBJ1-2; 7 bases fit TRBD1. Germline values: CDR1 LNHDA, CDR2 SQIVND (reference sequence). The CDR3 contains 16 residues. Trimming took 0 bases from V and 5 from J; bases not matched to a gene: 9. The CDR3 here is CASSIDLTGHPYGYTF. In nucleotides, the CDR3 is TGTGCCAGTAGTATAGATCTGACAGGGCATCCATATGGCTACACCTTC.

The J gene is TRBJ1-2, the V gene TRBV2, with a weak D call TRBD1 (6 bases). V was trimmed by 5 bases and J by 0 bases, leaving 10 bases between them. CDR1 is SNHLY and CDR2 is FYNNEI in the germline V gene. This CDR3 is 14 amino acids long. CDR3 in DNA: TGTGCCAGCAGTCGGGACACCGCTAACTATGGCTACACCTTC. It specifies CASSRDTANYGYTF.

This chain uses TRBV6-5 with TRBJ2-1; TRBD2 might be the D (6 bases). There are 14 residues in the CDR3. Looked up from germline, CDR1 is MNHEY and CDR2 is SVGAGI. The germline V and J ends were trimmed by 5 bases and 6 bases, with 14 bases remaining between them. CDR3 nucleotides: TGTGCCAGCAGTCTAGCCGGGACTCTCAATGAGCAGTTCTTC. Translating gives CASSLAGTLNEQFF.

The J gene is TRBJ1-4, the V gene TRBV15; no definite D call. CDR1 LNHNV and CDR2 YYDKDF come from the germline V gene (reference sequence). The V gene lost 0 bases and the J gene lost 13 bases, with 6 bases spanning the gap. This CDR3 spans 11 amino acids. CDR3 protein: CATSRDGLLFF. In DNA form, the CDR3 reads TGTGCCACCAGCAGAGACGGGTTACTGTTTTTT.

The rearrangement joins TRBV9 to TRBJ2-3; D uncertain. Germline V lookup: CDR1 SGDLS, CDR2 YYNGEE. The CDR3 runs to 15 residues. V was shortened by 0 bases and J by 6 bases, with 14 bases between the two germline ends. In DNA form, the CDR3 reads TGTGCCAGCAGCGTAGGGAATAGCTTGGTGGATACGCAGTATTTT. Its translation is CASSVGNSLVDTQYF.